The 8 T cell receptor beta chains below all came from one sample that was sequenced in a study of naive and memory T cell subsets. Two oligonucleotides, mixed equimolar, formed the beta constant-region primer covering TRBC1 and TRBC2. Four rounds of PCR amplified the ligated cDNA using nested alpha and beta constant-region primers plus SP2. TCRdb ran MiXCR on the UMI-ligation and nested PCR reads and lists one entry per CDR3 protein. The table lists over 30,000 distinct CDR3 sequences, less than 20% of them singletons. Sequencing was carried out using effector memory CD4+ T cells from blood. Subset denoted: effector memory, CD45RA- CD27-. These receptors all stem from a human donor in good health.

This clonotype was detected ten times or more. The J gene is TRBJ2-1, the V gene TRBV28; 9 bases match TRBD2. There are 14 residues in the CDR3. Looked up from germline, CDR1 is MDHEN and CDR2 is SYDVKM. The trim removed 5 bases at V and 7 bases at J, leaving 6 bases unmatched. CDR3 DNA: TGTGCCAGCAGTGCTAGCGGGATCAGAAATGAGCAGTTCTTC. The encoded protein is CASSASGIRNEQFF.

This chain uses TRBV18 with TRBJ1-5; tentative D call: TRBD1 (5 bases). V dropped 2 bases and J dropped 1 base, with 9 bases sitting between them. The germline CDR1 and CDR2 sequences are KGHSH and LQKENI. CDR3 length: 15 residues. CDR3: CASSPGGDSNQPQHF. CDR3 nucleotide sequence: TGTGCCAGCTCACCAGGCGGGGACAGCAATCAGCCCCAGCATTTT.

This clonotype was seen repeatedly, ten times or more. The CDR3 nucleotides are TGTGCCAGCAGCGTAGCTACGACGGGGGCAGATACGCAGTATTTT. Its translation: CASSVATTGADTQYF. The V and J genes are TRBV9 and TRBJ2-3, with D possibly TRBD2 on 6 matching bases. Trimming stripped 0 bases from V and 4 bases from J, with 12 bases between. The CDR3 is 15 amino acids. CDR1 and CDR2 from the germline V gene are SGDLS and YYNGEE.

The gene calls are TRBV4-1 and TRBJ1-5; D is uncertain. V was clipped by 3 bases and J by 0 bases, with 6 bases between them. This CDR3 spans 14 amino acids. CDR1 and CDR2 from the germline V gene are MGHRA and YSYEKL. The CDR3: CASSQGYSNQPQHF. CDR3 coding DNA: TGCGCCAGCAGCCAGGGATATAGCAATCAGCCCCAGCATTTT.

This clonotype was seen only a few times. V gene TRBV5-5 combines with J gene TRBJ1-5; 9 bases agree with TRBD1. There are 15 residues in the CDR3. Germline loops: CDR1 SGHKS, CDR2 YYEKEE (reference sequence). V shed 0 bases and J 5 bases; nucleotides not matched to a gene: 3. The CDR3 nucleotides read TGTGCCAGCAGCTTGGACGGGACAGGGTATCAGCCCCAGCATTTT. Amino acid sequence: CASSLDGTGYQPQHF.

At least ten counts were recorded for this clonotype. The rearrangement links TRBV27 to TRBJ1-2; 9 nucleotides agree with TRBD1. The junction had 5 bases not matched to a gene; V was cut back by 5 bases and J by 1 base. The CDR3 runs 15 residues. Germline CDR1 reads MNHEY; CDR2 reads SMNVEV (reference sequence). CDR3 in amino acids: CASSPGTGINYGYTF. As DNA, the CDR3 is TGTGCCAGCAGTCCAGGGACAGGGATTAACTATGGCTACACCTTC.

This clonotype was seen a handful of times. This CDR3 reads CASSIGFIGNEQFF. The CDR3 DNA reads TGTGCCAGTAGTATCGGGTTTATAGGCAATGAGCAGTTCTTC. The gene calls are TRBV19 and TRBJ2-1; no firm D call. Deletions cut 3 bases from V and 6 bases from J, with 12 bases between. There are 14 residues in the CDR3. The germline CDR1 and CDR2 sequences are LNHDA and SQIVND (reference sequence).

The table lists this clonotype with a few counts. This chain joins TRBV20-1 and TRBJ2-5; a possible D gene is TRBD2 (5 bases). Germline V CDR1 and CDR2: DFQATT, SNEGSKA (reference sequence). CDR3 length: 15 amino acids. V gave up 2 bases and J gave up 4 bases, with 17 bases separating them. CDR3 nucleotide sequence: TGCAGTGCTAGAAGGACGGCGGGTTTGGGAGAGACCCAGTACTTC. Protein: CSARRTAGLGETQYF.